Shown below are 32 T cell receptor beta chains from a single sample sequenced in a study of molecular identifiers for immune sequencing clone quantification. Using its own MiXCR run on the PCR reads, TCRdb lists one record per CDR3 protein. Of about 630,000 distinct CDR3 sequences in the sample, over 25% were seen once. The sequenced material came from naive CD8+ T cells from blood, with Jurkat cell RNA spiked in. The subset was: FACS-sorted CD8+CD4-CCR7+CD45RA+ naive T cells. Every receptor here comes from a human donor in good health. Some libraries in this study had Jurkat cell RNA spiked in.

This clonotype was seen a few times. The rearrangement uses TRBV27 and TRBJ1-1, with D possibly matching TRBD1 (5 bases). CDR3 size: 14 residues. Germline assignment: CDR1 MNHEY and CDR2 SMNVEV (reference sequence). The V and J ends lost 1 base and 1 base respectively, with 7 bases between them. The DNA of the CDR3 is TGTGCCAGCAGTTTATACAGGTCGAACACTGAAGCTTTCTTT. Protein sequence: CASSLYRSNTEAFF.

This clonotype has just one count. V is TRBV2 and J is TRBJ2-7; the match to TRBD1 covers 7 bases. V lost 8 bases to trimming and J lost 3 bases; unmatched junction nucleotides: 10. CDR1 and CDR2 (germline): SNHLY, FYNNEI. There are 14 residues in the CDR3. The CDR3 DNA reads TGTGCCAGCGGTTCCGGGACAGTGGACTACGAGCAGTACTTC. Protein sequence: CASGSGTVDYEQYF.

This clonotype has only a few counts. This chain links TRBV20-1 with TRBJ2-7; 8 positions match TRBD1. V was pared by 1 base and J by 3 bases, with 2 bases of the junction left unmatched. This CDR3 comprises 13 residues. CDR1 DFQATT and CDR2 SNEGSKA come from the germline V gene (reference sequence). The CDR3 nucleotides read TGCAGTGCTAGAGTAGGACAGGGCTACGAGCAGTACTTC. Protein sequence: CSARVGQGYEQYF.

This chain links TRBV3-1 with TRBJ1-6, with a weak D call TRBD1 (6 bases). The ends were cut back, 8 bases at V and 4 bases at J, with 15 bases in the middle. Germline CDR1 LGHDT, CDR2 YNNKEL (reference sequence). The CDR3 runs to 15 residues. The CDR3 DNA reads TGTGCCAGCGGCGAGACAGGAGTTTATAATTCACCCCTCCACTTT. It yields the protein CASGETGVYNSPLHF. Full variable domain (remainder filled in from reference TRBV3-1 and TRBJ1-6): DTAVSQTPKYLVTQMGNDKSIKCEQNLGHDTMYWYKQDSKKFLKIMFSYNNKELIINETVPNRFSPKSPDKAHLNLHINSLELGDSAVYFCASGETGVYNSPLHFGNGTRLTVT.

This chain connects TRBV27 to TRBJ2-7; 7 bases are a match to TRBD2. Germline V gene data show CDR1 as MNHEY and CDR2 as SMNVEV (reference sequence). Trimming at V came to 5 bases and at J to 5 bases, leaving 9 bases not matched to a gene. CDR3 size: 14 residues. The CDR3 DNA reads as TGTGCCAGCAGTGAGCTAACGGGAGGAAACGAGCAGTACTTC. Its translation is CASSELTGGNEQYF.

This chain links TRBV19 with TRBJ2-1; tentative D call: TRBD1 (5 bases). V lost 6 bases, J lost 6 bases, and 15 bases lay in between. CDR1 and CDR2 from the germline V gene are LNHDA and SQIVND (reference sequence). This CDR3 has 14 amino acids. DNA for the CDR3: TGTGCCAGTAGGCGCCCTGGGGCATCCAATGAGCAGTTCTTC. Its protein is CASRRPGASNEQFF.

This chain uses TRBV9 with TRBJ1-3; D not certain. V shed 4 bases and J shed 0 bases, with 11 bases lying between them. The CDR3 is 15 amino acids. The germline gives CDR1 SGDLS, CDR2 YYNGEE. CDR3 sequence reads: CASSPSWSSGNTIYF. For the CDR3, the DNA is TGTGCCAGCAGCCCTAGTTGGAGCTCTGGAAACACCATATATTTT.

A word on this clonotype: The junction departs from germline at one end; a sequencing error may be responsible. The rearrangement joins TRBV19 to TRBJ1-1, with D unclear. The length of the CDR3 is 13 residues. Germline assignment: CDR1 LNHDA and CDR2 SQIVND (reference sequence). The CDR3 region is CASGLTANTEAYF. The CDR3 coding sequence is TGTGCCAGCGGACTTACAGCGAACACTGAAGCTTACTTT.

The chain employs TRBV4-2 and TRBJ2-5, with TRBD2 identical over 7 bases. CDR3 size: 16 residues. The trim removed 6 bases at V and 4 bases at J, leaving 14 bases unmatched. From germline, CDR1 is LGHNA and CDR2 YNFKEQ. DNA of the CDR3: TGTGCCAGCAGGCCGACGGGCGCGTCGGGAGGAGAGACCCAGTACTTC. Its protein product is CASRPTGASGGETQYF.

This clonotype has just a few counts. The chain couples TRBV9 to TRBJ2-5, with 7 bases matching TRBD1. Germline loops: CDR1 SGDLS, CDR2 YYNGEE. V dropped 0 bases and J dropped 4; count of bases not matched to a gene: 9. The CDR3 contains 16 residues. This CDR3 reads CASSVGHSTGVETQYF. The CDR3 DNA sequence: TGTGCCAGCAGCGTAGGCCACTCAACAGGGGTAGAGACCCAGTACTTC.

This chain links TRBV7-6 with TRBJ2-1, with 11 positions matching TRBD2. Per germline, CDR1 SGHVS and CDR2 FNYEAQ. The CDR3 length is 16 residues. The trim removed 5 bases at V and 6 bases at J, leaving 9 bases unmatched. In nucleotides, the CDR3 is TGTGCCAGCAGCCCGATAGCGGGAGGGCCCGTCAATGAGCAGTTCTTC. Amino acid sequence: CASSPIAGGPVNEQFF.

Notes on this clonotype: A much larger clone lies a single base off, so this may be a read error. This CDR3 is missing its conserved last phenylalanine or tryptophan, likely due to a read error. The chain has TRBV29-1 and TRBJ2-7, with D perhaps TRBD1 (6 bases). Between the trimmed V and J ends, which lost 6 bases and 0 bases, there was a span of 15 bases. Germline V gene sequence: CDR1 SQVTM, CDR2 ANQGSEA. CDR3 size: 14 residues. In DNA, the CDR3 is TGCAGCGTGGGACCGGGACAAAACTCCTACGAGCAGTACATC. This codes for CSVGPGQNSYEQYI.

Points on this clonotype: A much more abundant neighbour one base away suggests this may be a read error. Lacking the conserved final phenylalanine or tryptophan, this CDR3 likely reflects a read error. This rearrangement joins TRBV13 to TRBJ1-1; D remains ambiguous. The CDR3 is 14 amino acids. In germline, CDR1 is PRHDT, CDR2 FYEKMQ (reference sequence). Trimming left V 4 bases short and J 5 bases short, with 14 bases between. The CDR3 DNA follows: TGTGCCAGCAGCTCAGTTGGGGAATGGACTGAAGCTTTCCTT. As protein: CASSSVGEWTEAFL.

This clonotype was counted at least ten times. The gene calls are TRBV6-5 and TRBJ2-1; perhaps TRBD2 as D (5 bases). The germline V gene has CDR1 MNHEY and CDR2 SVGAGI. CDR3 length: 13 residues. Deletions cut 2 bases from V and 5 bases from J, with 7 bases between. DNA of the CDR3: TGTGCCAGCAGTTACGGGAGAGACAATGAGCAGTTCTTC. It encodes CASSYGRDNEQFF.

This clonotype occurred many times. This chain uses TRBV7-9 with TRBJ2-3, with TRBD2 identical over 9 bases. Germline V gene sequence: CDR1 SEHNR, CDR2 FQNEAQ (reference sequence). Trimming took 1 base from V and 4 from J; bases not matched to a gene: 6. This CDR3 region has 16 residues. DNA of the CDR3: TGTGCCAGCAGCTTAGGTAGCGGGGGCCGCGCAGATACGCAGTATTTT. Protein product: CASSLGSGGRADTQYF.

This clonotype was recorded a few times. The chain carries TRBV3-1 and TRBJ2-5; D unclear. Per the germline V gene, CDR1 is LGHDT and CDR2 is YNNKEL (reference sequence). Trimming cost V 0 bases and J 5 bases, with 4 bases left between them. The CDR3 totals 12 residues. CDR3 amino acids: CASSQDEETQYF. CDR3 coding DNA: TGTGCCAGCAGCCAAGATGAGGAGACCCAGTACTTC.

This clonotype was counted ten times or more. This sequence joins TRBV27 and TRBJ1-1; no reliable D call. Germline V gene lookup returns CDR1 MNHEY and CDR2 SMNVEV (reference sequence). V was pared by 6 bases and J by 0 bases, with 20 bases between. The CDR3 runs to 17 residues. CDR3 DNA: TGTGCCAGCAGAGTGGGGTACCGCGACACCATGAACACTGAAGCTTTCTTT. Its translation: CASRVGYRDTMNTEAFF.

The sample holds many counts of this clonotype. V usage is TRBV7-9 and J usage is TRBJ2-7; 9 nucleotides agree with TRBD1. V shed 6 bases, J shed 1 base, and the junction held 7 bases outside the gene matches. The length of the CDR3 is 15 residues. Germline values: CDR1 SEHNR, CDR2 FQNEAQ (reference sequence). This chain's CDR3 is CASRAGTGSSYEQYF. The DNA for the CDR3 is TGTGCCAGCAGAGCCGGGACAGGGTCGTCCTACGAGCAGTACTTC.

About this clonotype: A much more abundant neighbour one base away suggests this may be a read error. The chain combines TRBV4-1 with TRBJ1-5; D uncertain. The germline gives CDR1 MGHRA, CDR2 YSYEKL. The CDR3 length is 14 residues. CDR3 bases: TGCGCCAGCCGCCAACAGACAAGTAATCAGCCCCAGCATTTT. This sequence encodes CASRQQTSNQPQHF.

Details on this clonotype: A much larger clone lies a single base off, so this may be a read error. V and J are TRBV30 and TRBJ1-1, with 9 bases matching TRBD1. There are 11 residues in the CDR3. Germline CDR1 and CDR2: GTSNPN and SVGIG (reference sequence). The CDR3 nucleotides are TGTGTCTGGGGACAGGGAACTGAAGCTTTCTTT. Its protein is CVWGQGTEAFF.

V and J are TRBV20-1 and TRBJ2-7, with TRBD1 identical over 8 bases. The trim removed 3 bases at V and 2 bases at J, leaving 9 bases unmatched. This CDR3 is 15 amino acids long. CDR1 is DFQATT, CDR2 SNEGSKA, per germline (reference sequence). The CDR3 DNA follows: TGCAGTGCTAGTCATCCGGGACAGGCGACCTACGAGCAGTACTTC. It specifies CSASHPGQATYEQYF.

This chain connects TRBV5-1 to TRBJ2-7, with 15 bases that match TRBD2. The CDR3 totals 17 residues. J lost 4 bases, V lost 4 bases, and 9 bases had no gene match. Germline V lookup: CDR1 SGHRS, CDR2 YFSETQ. The CDR3 nucleotides are TGCGCCAGCAGCCCCGGGACTAGCGGGAGGATTACTTACGAGCAGTACTTC. Translated, it gives CASSPGTSGRITYEQYF. The whole variable domain, filled in from reference TRBV5-1 and TRBJ2-7, reads KAGVTQTPRYLIKTRGQQVTLSCSPISGHRSVSWYQQTPGQGLQFLFEYFSETQRNKGNFPGRFSGRQFSNSRSEMNVSTLELGDSALYLCASSPGTSGRITYEQYFGPGTRLTVT.

Points on this clonotype: A clone one base away is much larger, so this may be a read error. The DNA of the CDR3 is TGTACCAGCAGCCTGGGGGTTAGCGCCTACAATGAGCAGTTCTTC. Translated: CTSSLGVSAYNEQFF. The gene calls are TRBV5-6 and TRBJ2-1; perhaps D is TRBD1 or TRBD2 (5 bases each). This CDR3 has 15 amino acids. Germline V gene sequence: CDR1 SGHDT, CDR2 YYEEEE.

This clonotype came up many times. The CDR3 loop is CASNPAGGSPYEQYF. In DNA, the CDR3 is TGTGCCAGCAACCCAGCGGGCGGGAGTCCTTACGAGCAGTACTTC. This chain links TRBV28 with TRBJ2-7, with 7 bases matching TRBD2. This CDR3 is built from 15 residues. Looked up from germline, CDR1 is MDHEN and CDR2 is SYDVKM. Trimming cost V 7 bases and J 4 bases; bases outside gene matches: 13.

This clonotype turned up a few times. The V gene is TRBV7-6, the J gene TRBJ2-3, with 9 bases lining up with TRBD2. The V and J ends lost 5 bases and 2 bases, in that order; junction bases with no gene match: 14. Germline CDR1 and CDR2: SGHVS and FNYEAQ. CDR3 size: 18 residues. The CDR3 DNA is TGTGCCAGCAGCCGCGATATTAAGACTAGCGGACCCACAGATACGCAGTATTTT. Its protein is CASSRDIKTSGPTDTQYF.

This clonotype appeared many times. J is TRBJ2-7 and V is TRBV20-1; 8 nucleotides agree with TRBD1. The CDR3 is made up of 13 amino acids. Per germline, CDR1 DFQATT and CDR2 SNEGSKA (reference sequence). After removal of 7 bases from V and 2 bases from J, the junction contained 7 bases not matched to a gene. The DNA for the CDR3 is TGCAGTGGTCAGGGGGACAGGACCTACGAGCAGTACTTC. Protein: CSGQGDRTYEQYF.

This clonotype has a count of ten or more. The rearrangement uses TRBV7-9 and TRBJ2-5, with TRBD2 as a possible D gene (6 bases). This CDR3 comprises 12 residues. Per germline, CDR1 SEHNR and CDR2 FQNEAQ (reference sequence). V lost 5 bases, J lost 3 bases, and 7 bases lay in between. CDR3 bases: TGTGCCAGCAGCGGGGAGGAAGAGACCCAGTACTTC. Protein: CASSGEEETQYF.

A remark on this clonotype: Since a much larger clone is just one base distant, this may be a read error. V gene TRBV7-9 combines with J gene TRBJ2-2; D gene uncertain. CDR1 is SEHNR, CDR2 FQNEAQ, per germline (reference sequence). V lost 5 bases and J 2 bases, leaving 12 bases between the germline ends. The CDR3 has 15 amino acids. CDR3 DNA sequence: TGTGCCAGCAGCAAATCCGCGACAAACACCGGGGAGCTGTTTTTT. Its protein is CASSKSATNTGELFF.

Turning to this clonotype: The junction departs from germline at one end; a sequencing error may be responsible. The chain uses TRBV6-5 and TRBJ2-6, with D unresolved. Germline CDR1 and CDR2: MNHEY and SVGAGI. CDR3 length: 15 residues. The CDR3 spells CASSYYVSGANVLTF. In nucleotides, the CDR3 is TGTGCCAGCAGTTACTATGTTTCTGGAGCCAACGTCCTGACTTTC.

This rearrangement joins TRBV5-1 to TRBJ1-2, with TRBD1 matching over 12 bases. Per germline, CDR1 SGHRS and CDR2 YFSETQ. V was pared by 4 bases and J by 7 bases, with 5 bases of the junction left unmatched. CDR3 length: 14 residues. The CDR3: CASSQGQGAGGYTF. CDR3 nucleotides: TGCGCCAGCAGCCAGGGACAGGGGGCTGGTGGCTACACCTTC.

J is TRBJ2-1 and V is TRBV5-3; either TRBD1 or TRBD2 may fit D (6 bases each). TRBV5-3 is classed as an ORF, of uncertain function. The CDR3 contains 18 residues. Trimming removed 4 bases at V and 0 bases at J, with 20 bases between. For the CDR3, the DNA is TGTGCCAGAAGCATGAACCGGCGTAGGGGGGCCTCCTACAATGAGCAGTTCTTC. Its translation is CARSMNRRRGASYNEQFF.

This clonotype turned up a few times. The genes are TRBV2 and TRBJ2-2; 7 bases are a match to TRBD1. Looked up from germline, CDR1 is SNHLY and CDR2 is FYNNEI. The junction had 10 bases not matched to a gene; V was cut back by 6 bases and J by 6 bases. This CDR3 is built from 15 residues. CDR3 in DNA: TGTGCCAGCAGAAACGACAGGGAATGGGCCGGGGAGCTGTTTTTT. Its translation is CASRNDREWAGELFF.